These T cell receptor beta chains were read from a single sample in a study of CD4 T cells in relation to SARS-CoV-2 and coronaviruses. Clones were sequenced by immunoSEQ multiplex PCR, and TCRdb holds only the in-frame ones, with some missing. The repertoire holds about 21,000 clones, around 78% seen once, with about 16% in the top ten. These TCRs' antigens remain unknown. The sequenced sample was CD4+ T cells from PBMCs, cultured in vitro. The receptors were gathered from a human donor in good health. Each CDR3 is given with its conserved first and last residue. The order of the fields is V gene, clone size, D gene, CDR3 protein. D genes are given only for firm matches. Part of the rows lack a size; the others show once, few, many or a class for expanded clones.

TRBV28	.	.	CASSGDTEAFF
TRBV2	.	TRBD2	CASSEPTSESSYEQYF
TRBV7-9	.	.	CASSQDTANSPLHF
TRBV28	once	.	CASISSRESRVNTEAFF
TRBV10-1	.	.	CASSEVVDCRSSQPQHF
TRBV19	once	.	CASRLGHQRATDTQYF
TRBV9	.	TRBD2	CASSPTEWGGSTGELFF
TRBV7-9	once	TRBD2	CAASSLSGGSSSYEQYF
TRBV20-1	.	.	CSASRTGSPNQPQHF
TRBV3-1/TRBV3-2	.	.	CASSQMDNQPQHF
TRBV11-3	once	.	CASSPLVVEQYF
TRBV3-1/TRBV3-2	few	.	CASSQDAGGTPGQYF
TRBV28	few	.	CASSLYSRGGNTEAFF
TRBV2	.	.	CASNTLYEQYF
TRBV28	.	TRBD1	CASSSHPDRAGPQHF
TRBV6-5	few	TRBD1	CASRRDREKLFF
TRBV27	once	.	CASRIDWGEQFF
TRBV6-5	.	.	CASSYGRQPPEQFF
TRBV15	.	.	CATSLGGEAFF
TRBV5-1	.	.	CASSLNIGRGAGEQYF
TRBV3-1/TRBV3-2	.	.	CASSQRGSGYYGYTF
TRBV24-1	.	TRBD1	CATSEAGQGMETQYF
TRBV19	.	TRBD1	CASKDRAAYEQYF
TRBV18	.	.	CASSPDVSGANVLTF
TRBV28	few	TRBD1	CASRTRQGGTEAFF
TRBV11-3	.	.	CASSQGGRGETQYF
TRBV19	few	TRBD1	CASSIGQGYEQYF
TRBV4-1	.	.	CASSQEVGGFEETQYF
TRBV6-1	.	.	CASSVETGDRYNEQFF